Below are 9 T cell receptor beta chains sequenced from a single sample in a study of blood T cell repertoires in COVID-19. Profiled with immunoSEQ multiplex PCR; TCRdb holds only in-frame clones, not every one. The sample shows approximately 100,000 clones, 84% of them seen only once. The sample comprised peripheral blood. These receptors came from a man in his 60s with acute or convalescent COVID-19.

The V gene is TRBV6-1, the J gene TRBJ2-1, with 11 bases matching TRBD1. This CDR3 is 16 amino acids long. The V and J ends lost 3 bases and 4 bases, in that order; junction bases with no gene match: 5. In germline, CDR1 is MNHNS, CDR2 SASEGT. The CDR3 DNA reads as TGTGCCAGCAGTGATGCCGGGACAGGGGGTTACAATGAGCAGTTCTTC. Translation: CASSDAGTGGYNEQFF.

This clone was recorded once. The chain couples TRBV15 to TRBJ2-7; 7 bases are shared with TRBD2. From germline, CDR1 is LNHNV and CDR2 YYDKDF (reference sequence). V was clipped by 0 bases and J by 3 bases; unmatched bases: 5. CDR3 length equals 15 residues. The CDR3 reads CATSRDPASGYEQYF. The CDR3, as DNA: TGTGCCACCAGCAGAGATCCGGCTAGCGGCTACGAGCAGTACTTC.

The chain combines TRBV5-6 with TRBJ2-2; 12 nucleotides align to TRBD1. Germline loops: CDR1 SGHDT, CDR2 YYEEEE. This CDR3 region has 18 residues. Trimming took 7 bases from V and 5 from J; bases not matched to a gene: 15. The CDR3 DNA sequence: TGTGCCAGCGGGGAACCGGGACAGGGGGCGGAACGGACCGGGGAGCTGTTTTTT. Translated: CASGEPGQGAERTGELFF.

The rearrangement joins TRBV7-9 to TRBJ1-2; no reliable D call. The CDR3 is 15 amino acids. Per the germline V gene, CDR1 is SEHNR and CDR2 is FQNEAQ (reference sequence). With 2 bases removed from V and 7 bases from J, the gap between germline ends came to 17 bases. The CDR3 protein is CASSLNEVGGSGYTF. CDR3 nucleotide sequence: TGTGCCAGCAGCTTAAACGAAGTTGGAGGCAGTGGCTACACCTTC.

This clone was counted only a few times. V and J are TRBV5-1 and TRBJ2-1, with TRBD2 identical over 8 bases. CDR1 is SGHRS and CDR2 is YFSETQ in the germline V gene. This CDR3 comprises 15 residues. J lost 6 bases, V lost 3 bases, and 8 bases had no gene match. CDR3 region: CASSSGLAGANEQFF. The DNA for the CDR3 is TGCGCCAGCAGCTCGGGGCTAGCGGGCGCCAATGAGCAGTTCTTC.

V usage is TRBV11-2 and J usage is TRBJ2-7; D call uncertain. Germline loops: CDR1 SGHAT, CDR2 FQNNGV. Trimming cost V 1 base and J 7 bases, with 11 bases left between them. CDR3 length: 13 residues. The CDR3 region is CASSLGGGGEQYF. The CDR3 region has the DNA TGTGCCAGCAGCTTAGGAGGTGGTGGTGAGCAGTACTTC.

The chain employs TRBV4-1 and TRBJ2-3; 7 bases align to TRBD1. Per germline, CDR1 MGHRA and CDR2 YSYEKL. The ends lost 1 base at V and 0 bases at J; junction bases unmatched: 10. CDR3 size: 18 residues. The CDR3 nucleotides read TGCGCCAGCAGCCAAGCCTACGGACAGGATCCTAGCACAGATACGCAGTATTTT. This translates into CASSQAYGQDPSTDTQYF.

The chain combines TRBV2 with TRBJ2-7; 10 bases match TRBD2. V dropped 8 bases and J dropped 0; count of bases not matched to a gene: 4. The CDR3 sequence is 14 residues long. CDR1 and CDR2 (germline): SNHLY, FYNNEI. CDR3 loop: CASSLAGGSYEQYF. The CDR3 nucleotides read TGTGCCAGCTCTTTAGCGGGGGGCTCCTACGAGCAGTACTTC.

The CDR3 region is CASSLNPTGLAGVNEQFF. The DNA of the CDR3 is TGTGCCAGCAGTCTAAACCCTACTGGACTAGCGGGAGTCAATGAGCAGTTCTTC. The J gene is TRBJ2-1, the V gene TRBV27; 13 bases are shared with TRBD2. The CDR3 spans 18 residues. Germline CDR1 and CDR2: MNHEY and SMNVEV (reference sequence). The V gene end was trimmed by 5 bases and the J gene end by 6 bases; junction bases not matched to a gene: 13.